The following is a T cell receptor beta chain sequence with its context. Its specificity is not known. The sample comes from a study of cytomegalovirus exposure and HLA in healthy donors. Background on the study: Approximately 190 million T cells yielded 120 million or so unique TCR beta sequences, as an earlier analysis found.

The CDR3 spans 14 residues. The germline V and J ends were trimmed by 2 bases and 3 bases, with 10 bases remaining between them. The germline gives CDR1 MNHEY, CDR2 SVGAGI. The PCR ran on 60 Vbeta and 13 Jbeta primers. Generated by immunoSEQ multiplex PCR, the TCRdb table keeps only in-frame clones and is missing some. The sample carries under 110,000 clones, roughly 80% recorded once. Overall study results and limits: Being productive about 87% or about 30% of the time was typical of most TCR beta V segments in an earlier analysis. An observed cluster of highly shared sequence variants was recorded as a likely sequencing artifact. Under in vitro conditions, a few CMV-associated chains were confirmed as specific for CMV antigens.

Sample: PBMCs. The V gene is TRBV6-5, the J gene TRBJ1-1, with D possibly TRBD1 on 6 matching bases. The TCR comes from a man aged 40-49 years in good health and CMV-seronegative. The CDR3 loop is CASSYNRVHTEAFF. CDR3 bases: TGTGCCAGCAGTTACAACAGGGTACACACTGAAGCTTTCTTT.